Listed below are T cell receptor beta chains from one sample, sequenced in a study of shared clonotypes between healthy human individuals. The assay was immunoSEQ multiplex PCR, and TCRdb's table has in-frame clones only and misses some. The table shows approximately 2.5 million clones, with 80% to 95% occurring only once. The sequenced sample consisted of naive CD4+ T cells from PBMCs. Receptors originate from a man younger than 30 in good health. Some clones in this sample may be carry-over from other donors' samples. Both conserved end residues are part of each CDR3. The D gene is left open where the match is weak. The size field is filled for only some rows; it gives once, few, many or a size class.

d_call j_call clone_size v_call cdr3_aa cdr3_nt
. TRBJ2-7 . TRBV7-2 CASSLPSSYEQYF TGTGCCAGCAGCTTACCCAGCTCCTACGAGCAGTACTTC
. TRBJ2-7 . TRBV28 CASSLGQTYEQYF TGTGCCAGCAGTTTAGGGCAGACCTACGAGCAGTACTTC
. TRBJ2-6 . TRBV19 CASSMGWAPGANVLTF TGTGCCAGTAGTATGGGGTGGGCTCCCGGGGCCAACGTCCTGACTTTC
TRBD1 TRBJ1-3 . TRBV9 CASSADRTSGNTIYF TGTGCCAGCAGCGCGGACAGGACGTCTGGAAACACCATATATTTT
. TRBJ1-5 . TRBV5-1 CASSLGGSQPQHF TGCGCCAGCAGCTTAGGGGGGAGTCAGCCCCAGCATTTT
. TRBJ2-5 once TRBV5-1 CASSGGDSQETQYF TGCGCCAGCAGCGGGGGGGACAGCCAAGAGACCCAGTACTTC
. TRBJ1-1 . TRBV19 CASTWDTEAFF TGTGCCAGTACTTGGGACACTGAAGCTTTCTTT
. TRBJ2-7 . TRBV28 CASSPLHGGPLYEQYF TGTGCCAGCAGTCCCCTACATGGGGGCCCCCTCTACGAGCAGTACTTC
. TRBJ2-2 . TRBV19 CASSIAQNTGELFF TGTGCCAGTAGTATAGCTCAGAACACCGGGGAGCTGTTTTTT
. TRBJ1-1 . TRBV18 CASSLSGGETEAFF TGTGCCAGCTCACTCTCGGGGGGCGAGACTGAAGCTTTCTTT
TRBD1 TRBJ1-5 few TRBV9 CASSVGTGSQPQHF TGTGCCAGCAGCGTAGGGACAGGGAGTCAGCCCCAGCATTTT